These 27 T cell receptor beta chains originate from one sample sequenced in a study of T cell repertoires in ileal Crohn's disease. The repertoire was sequenced with immunoSEQ multiplex PCR; TCRdb's copy has only in-frame clones and lacks some. The data contain about 6,900 clones, approximately 86% of them seen just once; the ten biggest clones take up under 6%. The sequenced sample was ileal tissue. The receptors originated from an adult with Crohn's disease.

In regard to this clone: Since no conserved phenylalanine or tryptophan closes the CDR3, a read error is the likely cause. This chain connects TRBV5-8 to TRBJ1-2, with 7 bases fitting TRBD1. Germline V gene data show CDR1 as SGHTS and CDR2 as YDEGEE. V lost 3 bases, J lost 0 bases, and 11 bases stayed unmatched. The CDR3 runs to 17 residues. The CDR3 region has the DNA TGTGCCAGCAGCTCAGGGACAGTAGTCTCTTCTAACTATGGCTACACCCTC. Translated: CASSSGTVVSSNYGYTL.

This chain uses TRBV4-2 with TRBJ2-7; the D gene is possibly TRBD1 (6 bases). The CDR3 extends over 14 amino acids. The V end lost 4 bases, the J end lost 4 bases, and 14 bases lay between the germline ends. Germline values: CDR1 LGHNA, CDR2 YNFKEQ. The CDR3 DNA follows: TGTGCCAGCAGCCCCGCCCGGGACATTTACGAGCAGTACTTC. Its protein is CASSPARDIYEQYF.

The chain joins TRBV28 to TRBJ2-1, with 10 bases fitting TRBD1. Germline trimming cut 4 bases from V and 5 bases from J; bases unmatched to any gene: 8. CDR1 is MDHEN and CDR2 is SYDVKM in the germline V gene. This CDR3 comprises 16 residues. In DNA form, the CDR3 reads TGTGCCAGCAGTTGGTCAAGGACAGGGGGAAACAATGAGCAGTTCTTC. Translating gives CASSWSRTGGNNEQFF.

The V call is TRBV6-6, the J call TRBJ2-7; maybe TRBD1 (6 bases). The germline V and J ends were trimmed by 4 bases and 3 bases, with 16 bases remaining between them. The germline V gene has CDR1 MNHNY and CDR2 SVGAGI (reference sequence). The CDR3 spans 15 residues. The CDR3 here is CASSSQGTFSYEQYF. The CDR3 DNA reads TGTGCCAGCAGTTCCCAGGGGACATTCAGCTACGAGCAGTACTTC.

A single count supports this clone. The chain carries TRBV30 and TRBJ2-1; possibly TRBD2 for D (5 bases). Germline V gives CDR1 GTSNPN, CDR2 SVGIG (reference sequence). V lost 2 bases to trimming and J lost 8 bases, with 13 bases between them. The CDR3 is made up of 13 amino acids. The CDR3 is CAWSLTSNDEQFF. DNA for the CDR3: TGTGCCTGGAGTCTTACTAGTAACGATGAGCAGTTCTTC. Full variable domain (outside the CDR3, taken from reference TRBV30 and TRBJ2-1): SQTIHQWPATLVQPVGSPLSLECTVEGTSNPNLYWYRQAAGRGLQLLFYSVGIGQISSEVPQNLSASRPQDRQFILSSKKLLLSDSGFYLCAWSLTSNDEQFFGPGTRLTVL.

The CDR3 loop is CASSPGTGGYEQYF. The CDR3 region has the DNA TGTGCCAGTAGTCCAGGGACAGGGGGCTACGAGCAGTACTTC. The rearrangement joins TRBV19 to TRBJ2-7, with 11 bases lining up with TRBD1. With V trimmed by 5 bases and J by 3 bases, 3 bases remained unmatched. The CDR3 is 14 residues long. CDR1 and CDR2 from the germline V gene are LNHDA and SQIVND (reference sequence). Full variable domain (missing parts from reference TRBV19 and TRBJ2-7): DGGITQSPKYLFRKEGQNVTLSCEQNLNHDAMYWYRQDPGQGLRLIYYSQIVNDFQKGDIAEGYSVSREKKESFPLTVTSAQKNPTAFYLCASSPGTGGYEQYFGPGTRLTVT.

The chain uses TRBV7-6 and TRBJ2-5, with TRBD2 identical over 8 bases. The germline CDR1 and CDR2 sequences are SGHVS and FNYEAQ. After removal of 5 bases from V and 4 bases from J, the junction contained 3 bases not matched to a gene. The length of the CDR3 is 13 residues. The CDR3 is CASSRRGAETQYF. The CDR3 DNA reads as TGTGCCAGCAGCCGGCGGGGGGCAGAGACCCAGTACTTC.

The chain employs TRBV7-2 and TRBJ1-3, with 7 nucleotides matching TRBD1. CDR1 SGHTA and CDR2 FQGNSA come from the germline V gene. The CDR3 sequence is 14 residues long. V gave up 5 bases and J gave up 2 bases; unmatched junction bases: 3. This CDR3 reads CASSRGTAGNTIYF. The CDR3 DNA is TGTGCCAGCAGCCGAGGGACAGCTGGAAACACCATATATTTT.

CDR3 coding DNA: TGTGCCAGAAAACGACCAGACCAGGGGGTACAAGAGACCCAGTACTTC. Encoded protein: CARKRPDQGVQETQYF. The chain employs TRBV27 and TRBJ2-5; the match to TRBD1 covers 7 bases. Germline CDR1 reads MNHEY; CDR2 reads SMNVEV (reference sequence). V dropped 9 bases and J dropped 2; count of bases not matched to a gene: 15. The CDR3 has 16 amino acids.

The chain has TRBV30 and TRBJ1-2; 7 bases are a match to TRBD1. In germline, CDR1 is GTSNPN, CDR2 SVGIG (reference sequence). The CDR3 is 15 residues long. Trimming cost V 5 bases and J 4 bases; bases outside gene matches: 13. CDR3 protein: CAWERGPGRSYGYTF. The CDR3, as DNA: TGTGCCTGGGAGAGGGGGCCCGGAAGAAGCTATGGCTACACCTTC.

The V and J genes are TRBV28 and TRBJ1-2, with 8 positions matching TRBD1. With 4 bases clipped from V and 4 bases from J, the junction kept 5 bases outside the gene matches. CDR3 size: 14 residues. Germline-derived CDR1 and CDR2 are MDHEN and SYDVKM. The CDR3 loop reads CASSSQGQVYGYTF. The CDR3 nucleotides are TGTGCCAGCAGTTCGCAGGGACAGGTCTATGGCTACACCTTC.

The V gene is TRBV19, the J gene TRBJ2-2; D remains ambiguous. This CDR3 has 16 residues. Between the trimmed V and J ends, which lost 7 bases and 0 bases, there was a span of 15 bases. Per the germline V gene, CDR1 is LNHDA and CDR2 is SQIVND (reference sequence). CDR3 region: CASTLSRGANTGELFF. CDR3 nucleotide sequence: TGTGCCAGTACCCTCTCCCGCGGCGCGAACACCGGGGAGCTGTTTTTT.

V usage is TRBV18 and J usage is TRBJ2-3, with 8 bases matching TRBD1. CDR1 is KGHSH, CDR2 LQKENI, per germline. The CDR3 covers 14 residues. Trimming cost V 2 bases and J 7 bases; bases outside gene matches: 5. The CDR3 loop reads CASSPMQGAYTQYF. CDR3 nucleotides: TGTGCCAGCTCACCAATGCAGGGGGCGTATACGCAGTATTTT.

The chain links TRBV6-6 to TRBJ1-1, with no clear D. The germline gives CDR1 MNHNY, CDR2 SVGAGI (reference sequence). V lost 0 bases and J 1 base, leaving 6 bases between the germline ends. This CDR3 has 14 amino acids. The CDR3 coding sequence is TGTGCCAGCAGTTACTCCGGGAAGAACACTGAAGCTTTCTTT. Amino acid sequence: CASSYSGKNTEAFF.

This clone is a singleton in its sample. The genes are TRBV5-1 and TRBJ2-7, with 13 positions matching TRBD2. This CDR3 is built from 16 residues. V was pared by 0 bases and J by 6 bases, with 6 bases of the junction left unmatched. CDR1 and CDR2 (germline): SGHRS, YFSETQ. The CDR3 is CASSLAAGLAGSEQYF. For the CDR3, the DNA is TGCGCCAGCAGCTTGGCCGCGGGACTAGCGGGATCCGAGCAGTACTTC.

In this sample, this clone turned up once. This sequence joins TRBV7-2 and TRBJ2-5; D perhaps matches TRBD2 (7 bases). V lost 6 bases and J lost 4, with 18 bases in between. The CDR3 runs to 15 residues. In germline, CDR1 is SGHTA, CDR2 FQGNSA. DNA of the CDR3: TGTGCCAGCAGTTACAACGGGGGGCTGGGAGAGACCCAGTACTTC. This gives the protein CASSYNGGLGETQYF.

The rearrangement links TRBV7-9 to TRBJ2-7, with a tentative D call TRBD2 (5 bases). The CDR3 length is 11 residues. V was shortened by 5 bases and J by 6 bases, with 8 bases between the two germline ends. Germline lookup yields CDR1 SEHNR and CDR2 FQNEAQ (reference sequence). CDR3 sequence: CASSVGGEQYF. The DNA of the CDR3 is TGTGCCAGCAGCGTCGGAGGCGAGCAGTACTTC. Combining the CDR3 with reference TRBV7-9 and TRBJ2-7 gives the whole variable domain DTGVSQNPRHKITKRGQNVTFRCDPISEHNRLYWYRQTLGQGPEFLTYFQNEAQLEKSRLLSDRFSAERPKGSFSTLEIQRTEQGDSAMYLCASSVGGEQYFGPGTRLTVT.

The chain couples TRBV28 to TRBJ2-1, with TRBD2 matching 11 bases. The CDR3 has 14 residues. Germline assignment: CDR1 MDHEN and CDR2 SYDVKM. The V segment lost 4 bases and the J segment 9 bases; nucleotides outside the gene matches: 5. CDR3 amino acids: CASSSPGLAAEQFF. DNA for the CDR3: TGTGCCAGCAGTTCTCCGGGACTAGCGGCTGAGCAGTTCTTC.

This chain joins TRBV12-5 and TRBJ2-5, with TRBD1 matching over 8 bases. Germline trimming cut 6 bases from V and 4 bases from J; bases unmatched to any gene: 4. The length of the CDR3 is 13 residues. The germline V gene has CDR1 LGHNT and CDR2 FRNRAP. This chain's CDR3 is CASGVDRGETQYF. The DNA for the CDR3 is TGTGCTAGTGGCGTAGACAGGGGAGAGACCCAGTACTTC.

The rearrangement links TRBV2 to TRBJ2-7; 14 bases are shared with TRBD2. The CDR3 sequence is 15 residues long. V trimming: 3 bases; J trimming: 2 bases; junction bases outside the gene matches: 0. Germline CDR1 is SNHLY and CDR2 is FYNNEI. Here the CDR3 DNA reads TGTGCCAGCAGTGAGGGACTAGCGGGAGCCTACGAGCAGTACTTC. It translates to CASSEGLAGAYEQYF.

This clone was seen just once. The chain recombines TRBV4-2 with TRBJ1-1, with D tentatively TRBD1 (6 bases). The germline gives CDR1 LGHNA, CDR2 YNFKEQ. The CDR3 is 13 amino acids. V was cut by 3 bases and J by 9 bases, with 14 bases left in between. The CDR3 sequence is CASSQNRVLQAFF. In nucleotides, the CDR3 is TGTGCCAGCAGCCAGAACAGGGTTCTCCAAGCTTTCTTT.

The chain carries TRBV6-4 and TRBJ1-1; D might be TRBD1 (5 bases). This CDR3 comprises 14 residues. Per the germline V gene, CDR1 is MRHNA and CDR2 is SNTAGT. V was trimmed by 5 bases and J by 4 bases, leaving 14 bases between them. Here the CDR3 reads CASSPGGEGTEAFF. The CDR3 nucleotides are TGTGCCAGCAGTCCTGGGGGGGAAGGCACTGAAGCTTTCTTT.

The V and J genes are TRBV18 and TRBJ2-1, with a tentative D call TRBD2 (5 bases). Germline V gene data show CDR1 as KGHSH and CDR2 as LQKENI. The CDR3 length is 15 residues. The V end lost 0 bases, the J end lost 4 bases, and 10 bases lay between the germline ends. This CDR3 reads CASSPPEVPYNEQFF. CDR3 nucleotides: TGTGCCAGCTCACCACCGGAGGTTCCTTACAATGAGCAGTTCTTC.

This clone was seen more than once but under ten times. The V call is TRBV2, the J call TRBJ1-2; tentative D call: TRBD1 (6 bases). V was trimmed by 7 bases and J by 4 bases, leaving 10 bases between them. The CDR3 runs 12 residues. Germline V gene sequence: CDR1 SNHLY, CDR2 FYNNEI. The CDR3 loop is CASNRGTYGYTF. For the CDR3, the DNA is TGTGCCAGCAATAGGGGGACCTATGGCTACACCTTC.

V usage is TRBV4-1 and J usage is TRBJ2-4, with 7 bases matching TRBD2. The germline V gene encodes CDR1 MGHRA and CDR2 YSYEKL. The CDR3 runs to 16 residues. The ends lost 4 bases at V and 0 bases at J; junction bases unmatched: 6. CDR3 amino acids: CASSRIAGLAKNIQYF. The CDR3 region has the DNA TGCGCCAGCAGCCGAATAGCGGGTCTAGCCAAAAACATTCAGTACTTC.

V usage is TRBV7-3 and J usage is TRBJ2-7; the D is unclear. Germline lookup yields CDR1 SGHTA and CDR2 FQGTGA. CDR3 length: 15 residues. Deletions cut 1 base from V and 4 bases from J, with 14 bases between. CDR3 in DNA: TGTGCCAGCAGCTTAAAGCCCGACTCTAAATACGAGCAGTACTTC. Translating gives CASSLKPDSKYEQYF.

This chain connects TRBV6-1 to TRBJ2-7; TRBD2 agrees at 10 bases. V shed 2 bases and J 2 bases; nucleotides not matched to a gene: 3. Germline V CDR1 and CDR2: MNHNS, SASEGT. The CDR3 is 15 residues long. The CDR3 region is CASSEKGLATYEQYF. CDR3 coding DNA: TGTGCCAGCAGTGAAAAGGGACTAGCGACCTACGAGCAGTACTTC.